These 3 T cell receptor beta chains originate from one sample sequenced in a study of OX40 agonist ivuxolimab in advanced cancers. Produced via immunoSEQ multiplex PCR; TCRdb's table is partial and in-frame only. The table has approximately 62,000 clones, about 91% seen once. Here the sequenced sample was CD4+ or CD8+ T cells sorted from blood, taken in a trial of the OX40 agonist ivuxolimab. The receptors were gathered from an adult with an advanced solid tumor such as melanoma, head and neck, liver or kidney cancer.

The chain uses TRBV7-6 and TRBJ2-3, with TRBD1 as a possible D gene (5 bases). The CDR3 length is 15 residues. CDR1 SGHVS and CDR2 FNYEAQ come from the germline V gene. The germline V and J ends were trimmed by 2 bases and 3 bases, with 12 bases remaining between them. In nucleotides, the CDR3 is TGTGCCAGCAGCTTATCATCAGGGAAGACAGATACGCAGTATTTT. This codes for CASSLSSGKTDTQYF. The full variable domain, completed using reference TRBV7-6 and TRBJ2-3, is GAGVSQSPRYKVTKRGQDVALRCDPISGHVSLYWYRQALGQGPEFLTYFNYEAQQDKSGLPNDRFSAERPEGSISTLTIQRTEQRDSAMYRCASSLSSGKTDTQYFGPGTRLTVL.

The chain has TRBV6-4 and TRBJ2-3; no clear D gene. The CDR3 covers 13 residues. Germline CDR1 and CDR2: MRHNA and SNTAGT. The germline V and J ends were trimmed by 2 bases and 4 bases, with 7 bases remaining between them. CDR3 sequence reads: CASSDPLSDTQYF. The CDR3, as DNA: TGTGCCAGCAGTGACCCGTTATCAGATACGCAGTATTTT.

The CDR3 region is CASSVGDFNQPQHF. Written as DNA, the CDR3 is TGTGCCAGCAGCGTAGGTGACTTTAATCAGCCCCAGCATTTT. The chain links TRBV9 to TRBJ1-5; D is ambiguous. The CDR3 has 14 amino acids. Germline V CDR1 and CDR2: SGDLS, YYNGEE. Trimming cost V 0 bases and J 4 bases, with 8 bases left between them.